What follows are 21 T cell receptor beta chains derived from one specimen sequenced in a study of radiotherapy plus CTLA-4 blockade in lung cancer. The protocol was immunoSEQ multiplex PCR, while the TCRdb copy is restricted to in-frame clones and leaves out a portion. The sample shows 50,000 to 60,000 clones, 70% to 80% of them seen only once. The specimen was peripheral blood, collected from a patient treated with radiotherapy plus ipilimumab. All receptors come from a human donor with non-small cell lung cancer who had a complete response to radiotherapy plus ipilimumab.

V is TRBV11-3 and J is TRBJ2-1; possibly TRBD1 for D (6 bases). With 3 bases removed from V and 5 bases from J, the gap between germline ends came to 11 bases. From germline, CDR1 is SGHNT and CDR2 YENEEA. The CDR3 extends over 14 amino acids. The CDR3 coding sequence is TGTGCCAGCAGCTTGGGGGCTAGGGACAATGAGCAGTTCTTC. This gives the protein CASSLGARDNEQFF.

The V gene is TRBV7-2, the J gene TRBJ2-7, with 8 bases aligning to TRBD2. Germline CDR1 and CDR2: SGHTA and FQGNSA. The CDR3 has 15 amino acids. The V and J ends lost 5 bases and 4 bases, in that order; junction bases with no gene match: 10. CDR3: CASSLSGGGSYEQYF. The CDR3, as DNA: TGTGCCAGCAGCCTTAGCGGCGGGGGGTCGTACGAGCAGTACTTC.

The CDR3 protein is CASSKGGGMTYGYTF. The DNA for the CDR3 is TGCGCCAGCAGCAAGGGTGGAGGGATGACCTATGGCTACACCTTC. V usage is TRBV5-1 and J usage is TRBJ1-2; D uncertain. Germline V gene lookup returns CDR1 SGHRS and CDR2 YFSETQ. V shed 4 bases and J shed 4 bases, with 17 bases lying between them. The CDR3 length is 15 residues.

The chain joins TRBV9 to TRBJ2-2; D possibly corresponds to TRBD1 (6 bases). The CDR3 contains 15 residues. The V gene lost 0 bases and the J gene lost 5 bases, with 11 bases spanning the gap. Germline assignment: CDR1 SGDLS and CDR2 YYNGEE. The CDR3: CASSVGGRWTGELFF. The CDR3 DNA reads as TGTGCCAGCAGCGTAGGGGGGCGCTGGACCGGGGAGCTGTTTTTT. Looking up the rest from reference TRBV9 and TRBJ2-2 gives the full variable domain: DSGVTQTPKHLITATGQRVTLRCSPRSGDLSVYWYQQSLDQGLQFLIQYYNGEERAKGNILERFSAQQFPDLHSELNLSSLELGDSALYFCASSVGGRWTGELFFGEGSRLTVL.

The genes are TRBV27 and TRBJ1-1; 11 bases are shared with TRBD1. V lost 6 bases and J lost 6; bases outside the gene matches: 18. Germline V gene data show CDR1 as MNHEY and CDR2 as SMNVEV (reference sequence). This CDR3 is 18 amino acids long. The CDR3 DNA sequence: TGTGCCAGCAGGGGGTGGGACAGGGGGTTTAATCGGGGCCCTGAAGCTTTCTTT. This encodes CASRGWDRGFNRGPEAFF.

This clone appeared a single time. This rearrangement joins TRBV12-5 to TRBJ2-5; 10 nucleotides agree with TRBD2. The CDR3 is 18 residues long. V was pared by 6 bases and J by 5 bases, with 18 bases of the junction left unmatched. Germline assignment: CDR1 LGHNT and CDR2 FRNRAP. The CDR3 bases are TGTGCTAGTGGATTTTCTACCTCGGGACTAGCGCTGGGTGAGACCCAGTACTTC. This encodes CASGFSTSGLALGETQYF.

The chain combines TRBV29-1 with TRBJ2-1; no definite D call. This CDR3 has 13 amino acids. Germline loops: CDR1 SQVTM, CDR2 ANQGSEA. The CDR3 DNA reads as TGCTCCCAAAGGCTGAATCCGGGCAATGAGCAGTTCTTC. The encoded protein is CSQRLNPGNEQFF.

This CDR3 is CASSLAGVSTGELFF. CDR3 DNA sequence: TGTGCCAGCAGCTTAGCGGGGGTATCCACCGGGGAGCTGTTTTTT. The chain links TRBV11-3 to TRBJ2-2; perhaps TRBD2 as D (6 bases). Between the trimmed V and J ends, which lost 1 base and 4 bases, there was a span of 10 bases. This CDR3 contains 15 residues. Per germline, CDR1 SGHNT and CDR2 YENEEA.

This clone was counted a few times. The chain employs TRBV29-1 and TRBJ1-4, with D perhaps TRBD1 (5 bases). Germline V lookup: CDR1 SQVTM, CDR2 ANQGSEA. This CDR3 spans 14 amino acids. The V gene lost 6 bases and the J gene lost 4 bases, with 15 bases spanning the gap. DNA for the CDR3: TGCAGCGTCGGGACGGGCGGGGGTAATGAAAAACTGTTTTTT. Its protein is CSVGTGGGNEKLFF.

This chain connects TRBV10-3 to TRBJ2-5; TRBD2 agrees at 9 bases. This CDR3 is 15 amino acids long. V lost 3 bases and J lost 0; bases outside the gene matches: 2. The V gene's germline CDR1 is ENHRY and CDR2 SYGVKD. CDR3 DNA sequence: TGTGCCATCAGTGAAAGCGGGGGGAACCAAGAGACCCAGTACTTC. This translates into CAISESGGNQETQYF.

J is TRBJ1-1 and V is TRBV10-2; 7 bases fit TRBD1. Germline V gene sequence: CDR1 WSHSY, CDR2 SAAADI. The J segment lost 6 bases and the V segment lost 6 bases, leaving 7 bases of the junction unmatched. CDR3 length: 13 amino acids. The CDR3 spells CASRVNRGAEAFF. Here the CDR3 DNA reads TGCGCCAGCAGGGTTAACAGGGGCGCTGAAGCTTTCTTT.

The chain joins TRBV27 to TRBJ2-2, with 9 bases that match TRBD2. Per germline, CDR1 MNHEY and CDR2 SMNVEV (reference sequence). V lost 6 bases to trimming and J lost 7 bases; unmatched junction nucleotides: 9. CDR3 size: 15 residues. The CDR3 nucleotides read TGTGCCAGCAGATCAGGCGGGAGGGCCCTCGGGGAGCTGTTTTTT. It is translated as CASRSGGRALGELFF.

This sequence joins TRBV2 and TRBJ1-5; 9 bases line up with TRBD1. The J segment lost 4 bases and the V segment lost 7 bases, leaving 11 bases of the junction unmatched. Per germline, CDR1 SNHLY and CDR2 FYNNEI. The CDR3 has 16 amino acids. CDR3 sequence: CASIGTGGILNQPQHF. In DNA form, the CDR3 reads TGTGCCAGCATAGGAACAGGGGGCATCTTGAATCAGCCCCAGCATTTT.

V gene TRBV7-2 combines with J gene TRBJ1-1, with D possibly matching TRBD1 (6 bases). The CDR3 covers 14 residues. The germline CDR1 and CDR2 sequences are SGHTA and FQGNSA. V lost 5 bases to trimming and J lost 5 bases, with 15 bases between them. The CDR3 is CASSPGRGDTEAFF. In nucleotides, the CDR3 is TGTGCCAGCAGCCCCGGCAGGGGAGATACTGAAGCTTTCTTT.

The V gene is TRBV2, the J gene TRBJ2-2, with D tentatively TRBD2 (6 bases). The CDR3 is 16 residues long. Between the trimmed V and J ends, which lost 2 bases and 4 bases, there was a span of 14 bases. Germline V gene data show CDR1 as SNHLY and CDR2 as FYNNEI. The CDR3 nucleotides are TGTGCCAGCAGTGAACAGCGTGGCGGGATCACCGGGGAGCTGTTTTTT. Encoded protein: CASSEQRGGITGELFF.

The V gene is TRBV7-2, the J gene TRBJ1-6; D might be TRBD1 (5 bases). This CDR3 has 15 residues. V was shortened by 1 base and J by 10 bases, with 14 bases between the two germline ends. Germline V lookup: CDR1 SGHTA, CDR2 FQGNSA. The CDR3: CASSLGAQGLSPLHF. DNA for the CDR3: TGTGCCAGCAGCTTAGGGGCTCAGGGCTTATCACCCCTCCACTTT.

On this clone: Other DNA sequences in this specimen translate into the identical CDR3. The rearrangement links TRBV6-5 to TRBJ2-7; D is perhaps TRBD1 (6 bases). Germline-derived CDR1 and CDR2 are MNHEY and SVGAGI. V dropped 2 bases and J dropped 4 bases, with 12 bases sitting between them. This CDR3 has 14 residues. The CDR3 is CASSYASRGYEQYF. DNA for the CDR3: TGTGCCAGCAGTTACGCCTCCAGGGGTTACGAGCAGTACTTC.

This rearrangement joins TRBV19 to TRBJ1-2, with D perhaps TRBD1 (5 bases). CDR1 LNHDA and CDR2 SQIVND come from the germline V gene (reference sequence). Trimming stripped 3 bases from V and 3 bases from J, with 17 bases between. The CDR3 totals 16 residues. Written as DNA, the CDR3 is TGTGCCAGTAGTATCCCCCCGGGCAGGGAGGACTATGGCTACACCTTC. This codes for CASSIPPGREDYGYTF.

This clone was seen only once. The genes are TRBV18 and TRBJ2-2; D is unclear. The CDR3 extends over 12 amino acids. V was clipped by 3 bases and J by 7 bases, with 6 bases between them. CDR1 is KGHSH and CDR2 is LQKENI in the germline V gene. The CDR3 loop reads CASSPSDGELFF. The CDR3, as DNA: TGTGCCAGCTCACCCTCAGACGGGGAGCTGTTTTTT.

This clone occurred a few times. V is TRBV5-1 and J is TRBJ2-2; weak D call: TRBD1 (6 bases). V dropped 4 bases and J dropped 0 bases, with 13 bases sitting between them. This CDR3 has 16 residues. Germline-derived CDR1 and CDR2 are SGHRS and YFSETQ. The CDR3 DNA follows: TGCGCCAGCAGCCAAACCGGGACAACGAACACCGGGGAGCTGTTTTTT. It specifies CASSQTGTTNTGELFF.

The rearrangement links TRBV7-8 to TRBJ1-2; D unresolved. The CDR3 consists of 14 residues. With 5 bases removed from V and 4 bases from J, the gap between germline ends came to 14 bases. Germline values: CDR1 SGHVS, CDR2 FQNEAQ. The CDR3 reads CASSRNWASYGYTF. In nucleotides, the CDR3 is TGTGCCAGCAGCCGGAACTGGGCAAGCTATGGCTACACCTTC.